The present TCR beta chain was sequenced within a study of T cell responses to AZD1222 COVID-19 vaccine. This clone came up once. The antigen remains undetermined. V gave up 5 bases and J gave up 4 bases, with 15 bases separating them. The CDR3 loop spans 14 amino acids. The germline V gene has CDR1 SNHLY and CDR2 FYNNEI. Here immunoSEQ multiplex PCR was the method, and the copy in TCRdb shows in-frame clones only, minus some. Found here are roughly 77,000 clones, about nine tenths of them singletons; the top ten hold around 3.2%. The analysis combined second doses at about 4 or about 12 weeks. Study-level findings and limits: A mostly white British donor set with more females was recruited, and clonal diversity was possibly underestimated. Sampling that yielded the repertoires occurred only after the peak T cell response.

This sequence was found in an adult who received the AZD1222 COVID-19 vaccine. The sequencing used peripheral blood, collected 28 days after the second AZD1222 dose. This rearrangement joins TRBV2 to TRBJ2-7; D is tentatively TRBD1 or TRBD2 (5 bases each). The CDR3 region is CASSQAGTVYEQYF. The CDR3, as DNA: TGTGCCAGCAGTCAGGCAGGGACGGTTTACGAGCAGTACTTC.